These 31 T cell receptor beta chains originate from one sample sequenced in a study of shared clonotypes between healthy human individuals. Assay: immunoSEQ multiplex PCR; the TCRdb copy retains only in-frame clones and omits some. The sample yields nearly 750,000 clones, over 55% seen once. Sequencing was carried out using memory CD4+ T cells sorted from blood. Subset specified: CD45RA-negative fraction. Receptors were obtained from a woman aged 25 to 39 in good health.

This clone was counted between two and nine times. CDR3 bases: TGTGCCAGCACCCTCTTAAATACCGGGGAGCTGTTTTTT. Its translation: CASTLLNTGELFF. The chain links TRBV7-2 to TRBJ2-2; D is uncertain. The CDR3 is 13 amino acids. The germline V gene has CDR1 SGHTA and CDR2 FQGNSA. Trimming took off 7 bases at V and 5 bases at J, with 11 bases between the two ends.

V is TRBV25-1 and J is TRBJ1-2; possible D gene TRBD1, 6 bases. Trimming removed 1 base at V and 8 bases at J, with 14 bases between. The CDR3 runs 14 residues. The germline gives CDR1 MGHDK, CDR2 SYGVNS. The CDR3 region has the DNA TGTGCCAGCAGTGAATTGGGGGGGCTGGAGGGCTACACCTTC. Encoded protein: CASSELGGLEGYTF.

The chain employs TRBV28 and TRBJ1-2; D is uncertain. The CDR3 is made up of 14 amino acids. Germline CDR1 MDHEN, CDR2 SYDVKM. The germline V and J ends were trimmed by 7 bases and 2 bases, with 14 bases remaining between them. The CDR3 sequence: CASTPEGRNYGYTF. The CDR3 DNA is TGTGCCAGCACTCCAGAGGGCAGGAACTATGGCTACACCTTC.

The V and J genes are TRBV28 and TRBJ1-1; D is unresolved. Deletions cut 4 bases from V and 8 bases from J, with 14 bases between. CDR1 is MDHEN, CDR2 SYDVKM, per germline. CDR3 length: 13 amino acids. CDR3 sequence (DNA): TGTGCCAGCAGTTCACCCCCTACTATCGAAGCTTTCTTT. Its translation is CASSSPPTIEAFF.

This clone was seen once. The rearrangement uses TRBV2 and TRBJ2-3; the D gene is possibly TRBD1 (6 bases). The CDR3 contains 15 residues. Germline V gene sequence: CDR1 SNHLY, CDR2 FYNNEI. Deletions cut 3 bases from V and 2 bases from J, with 12 bases between. DNA of the CDR3: TGTGCCAGCAGTGATGGAACAGGGTACACAGATACGCAGTATTTT. Its translation: CASSDGTGYTDTQYF.

This clone was counted a few times. The genes are TRBV5-1 and TRBJ2-1; D is perhaps TRBD1 or TRBD2 (5 bases each). V was shortened by 4 bases and J by 0 bases, with 17 bases between the two germline ends. Germline assignment: CDR1 SGHRS and CDR2 YFSETQ. The CDR3 is made up of 17 amino acids. The CDR3 loop reads CASSPGGIQSSYNEQFF. DNA of the CDR3: TGCGCCAGCAGCCCTGGGGGTATTCAGAGCTCCTACAATGAGCAGTTCTTC.

This sequence joins TRBV2 and TRBJ2-7; D might be TRBD1 or TRBD2, each matching 5 bases. Trimming stripped 8 bases from V and 3 bases from J, with 11 bases between. CDR1 and CDR2 (germline): SNHLY, FYNNEI. This CDR3 is built from 12 residues. The CDR3 sequence is CASHPGGYEQYF. The CDR3, as DNA: TGTGCCAGCCACCCTGGGGGCTACGAGCAGTACTTC.

This clone has a single count. CDR3 sequence reads: CASRNTGELFF. The CDR3 DNA is TGTGCCAGCAGGAACACCGGGGAGCTGTTTTTT. This rearrangement joins TRBV11-2 to TRBJ2-2; D is undetermined. The CDR3 totals 11 residues. Trimming removed 6 bases from V and 1 base from J, with 0 bases in between. Germline V gene sequence: CDR1 SGHAT, CDR2 FQNNGV.

This chain links TRBV15 with TRBJ1-4; 11 bases are shared with TRBD1. Germline assignment: CDR1 LNHNV and CDR2 YYDKDF (reference sequence). The V and J ends lost 1 base and 7 bases, in that order; junction bases with no gene match: 2. The CDR3 is made up of 15 amino acids. CDR3 in amino acids: CATSRVDRGPEKLFF. For the CDR3, the DNA is TGTGCCACCAGCAGAGTGGACAGGGGGCCTGAAAAACTGTTTTTT.

This clone was detected only once. The rearrangement links TRBV9 to TRBJ2-1; 10 nucleotides agree with TRBD2. The germline V gene encodes CDR1 SGDLS and CDR2 YYNGEE. This CDR3 is 15 amino acids long. V trimming: 0 bases; J trimming: 4 bases; junction bases outside the gene matches: 1. The CDR3 region has the DNA TGTGCCAGCAGCGTAGAACTAGCGGGGTACAATGAGCAGTTCTTC. Translating it yields CASSVELAGYNEQFF. Full variable domain (missing parts from reference TRBV9 and TRBJ2-1): DSGVTQTPKHLITATGQRVTLRCSPRSGDLSVYWYQQSLDQGLQFLIQYYNGEERAKGNILERFSAQQFPDLHSELNLSSLELGDSALYFCASSVELAGYNEQFFGPGTRLTVL.

The rearrangement uses TRBV10-3 and TRBJ1-5; no definite D call. Germline CDR1 and CDR2: ENHRY and SYGVKD. V lost 4 bases to trimming and J lost 2 bases, with 9 bases between them. This CDR3 contains 14 residues. CDR3 sequence reads: CAISVSPGNQPQHF. The CDR3 nucleotides are TGTGCCATCAGTGTATCCCCAGGCAATCAGCCCCAGCATTTT.

For the CDR3, the DNA is TGCGCCAGCAGCCAAGATTTCCTAGGGGGTTACGAGCAGTACTTC. Translating it yields CASSQDFLGGYEQYF. V gene TRBV4-1 combines with J gene TRBJ2-7; possible D gene TRBD1, 6 bases. This CDR3 has 15 amino acids. The V and J ends lost 0 bases and 4 bases respectively, with 13 bases between them. From germline, CDR1 is MGHRA and CDR2 YSYEKL.

This chain joins TRBV13 and TRBJ2-7, with TRBD1 identical over 7 bases. Germline CDR1 PRHDT, CDR2 FYEKMQ (reference sequence). The CDR3 is 15 amino acids. V gave up 5 bases and J gave up 1 base; unmatched junction bases: 8. The CDR3 DNA sequence: TGTGCCAGCAGCAGAGAAAGGACAGGTTCCTACGAGCAGTACTTC. Protein: CASSRERTGSYEQYF.

Only one count was recorded for this clone. V usage is TRBV2 and J usage is TRBJ2-1; 10 bases fit TRBD2. V shed 10 bases and J 4 bases; nucleotides not matched to a gene: 10. The CDR3 has 15 amino acids. The germline V gene encodes CDR1 SNHLY and CDR2 FYNNEI. The CDR3 coding sequence is TGTGCCACAGAAAAGGGACTAGCGACGTACAATGAGCAGTTCTTC. It translates to CATEKGLATYNEQFF.

This clone was observed a few times. V is TRBV18 and J is TRBJ2-1; 11 positions match TRBD2. The junction had 8 bases not matched to a gene; V was cut back by 6 bases and J by 7 bases. This CDR3 is built from 15 residues. Germline lookup yields CDR1 KGHSH and CDR2 LQKENI. This CDR3 is CASSLTSGRGNEQFF. Here the CDR3 DNA reads TGTGCCAGCTCCCTAACTAGCGGGAGAGGAAATGAGCAGTTCTTC. Using reference TRBV18 and TRBJ2-1 for the parts outside the CDR3, the full variable domain is NAGVMQNPRHLVRRRGQEARLRCSPMKGHSHVYWYRQLPEEGLKFMVYLQKENIIDESGMPKERFSAEFPKEGPSILRIQQVVRGDSAAYFCASSLTSGRGNEQFFGPGTRLTVL.

The gene calls are TRBV6-6 and TRBJ1-2, with no clear D. Germline V CDR1 and CDR2: MNHNY, SVGAGI (reference sequence). Trimming shortened V by 7 bases and J by 7 bases, and 10 bases separated the two germline ends. CDR3 length: 11 residues. The CDR3 protein is CASTPGIGYTF. Here the CDR3 DNA reads TGTGCCAGCACCCCGGGGATTGGCTACACCTTC.

This clone was observed once. The rearrangement uses TRBV6-6 and TRBJ1-5, with TRBD1 as a possible D gene (6 bases). CDR1 and CDR2 from the germline V gene are MNHNY and SVGAGI (reference sequence). The CDR3 totals 14 residues. The V end lost 2 bases, the J end lost 7 bases, and 12 bases lay between the germline ends. CDR3 sequence: CASSYIRGRQPQHF. CDR3 DNA: TGTGCCAGCAGTTACATTCGGGGGCGACAGCCCCAGCATTTT.

The J gene is TRBJ2-3, the V gene TRBV30, with D perhaps TRBD1 (6 bases). The CDR3 extends over 15 amino acids. V was shortened by 2 bases and J by 8 bases, with 20 bases between the two germline ends. Looked up from germline, CDR1 is GTSNPN and CDR2 is SVGIG (reference sequence). The CDR3 DNA reads TGTGCCTGGAGTCCTACAGGGTCTGGCCGGGGTACGCAGTATTTT. Translated, it gives CAWSPTGSGRGTQYF.

The chain carries TRBV18 and TRBJ2-5, with D possibly being TRBD2 (5 bases). The V gene's germline CDR1 is KGHSH and CDR2 LQKENI. V was pared by 3 bases and J by 4 bases, with 24 bases between. This CDR3 comprises 18 residues. CDR3 sequence reads: CASSPTGLRNPKGETQYF. The CDR3 DNA sequence: TGTGCCAGCTCACCGACTGGACTCCGCAACCCAAAGGGAGAGACCCAGTACTTC.

This clone was seen ten or more times. The V call is TRBV27, the J call TRBJ2-3; 7 nucleotides line up with TRBD1. Germline values: CDR1 MNHEY, CDR2 SMNVEV (reference sequence). The CDR3 sequence is 16 residues long. J lost 0 bases, V lost 6 bases, and 9 bases had no gene match. CDR3 nucleotides: TGTGCCAGCAGCCCACCGGACAGGAGGAGCACAGATACGCAGTATTTT. Protein sequence: CASSPPDRRSTDTQYF.

The chain joins TRBV19 to TRBJ1-1; weak D call: TRBD1 (6 bases). CDR3 length equals 12 residues. From germline, CDR1 is LNHDA and CDR2 SQIVND (reference sequence). Trimming pared 9 bases from V and 6 bases from J, leaving 14 bases between. The CDR3 DNA reads TGTGCCAGCGCGGGGGCGAGGGCTGAAGCTTTCTTT. Amino acids: CASAGARAEAFF.

The chain recombines TRBV11-2 with TRBJ2-6, with D possibly being TRBD1 or TRBD2 (5 bases each). The germline CDR1 and CDR2 sequences are SGHAT and FQNNGV. V was cut by 5 bases and J by 4 bases, with 18 bases left in between. CDR3 length: 17 residues. The CDR3 region is CASSPGWSGPGANVLTF. The CDR3 DNA reads TGTGCCAGCAGCCCGGGGTGGTCGGGACCAGGGGCCAACGTCCTGACTTTC.

The CDR3 protein is CASSSALGQGHYGYTF. CDR3 DNA sequence: TGCGCCAGCAGCTCGGCCCTGGGACAGGGGCACTATGGCTACACCTTC. The genes are TRBV5-1 and TRBJ1-2; 10 positions agree with TRBD1. In germline, CDR1 is SGHRS, CDR2 YFSETQ. The J segment lost 3 bases and the V segment lost 3 bases, leaving 8 bases of the junction unmatched. The CDR3 runs to 16 residues.

The J gene is TRBJ2-5, the V gene TRBV29-1; possibly TRBD2 for D (6 bases). V shed 6 bases and J shed 11 bases, with 19 bases lying between them. In germline, CDR1 is SQVTM, CDR2 ANQGSEA. This CDR3 region has 12 residues. In DNA form, the CDR3 reads TGCAGCGTCGATAGAGAATGGGGGGAGCAGTACTTC. Protein product: CSVDREWGEQYF. The variable domain in full, with the rest retrieved from reference TRBV29-1 and TRBJ2-5, is SAVISQKPSRDICQRGTSLTIQCQVDSQVTMMFWYRQQPGQSLTLIATANQGSEATYESGFVIDKFPISRPNLTFSTLTVSNMSPEDSSIYLCSVDREWGEQYFGPGTRLLVL.

This clone was counted a single time. Just one base apart from a much larger clone, this may be a read error. Other DNA variants within this sample encode the same CDR3. The genes are TRBV7-9 and TRBJ1-4; a weak D match, TRBD1 (6 bases). Trimming took 5 bases from V and 1 from J, leaving 8 bases between them. CDR1 and CDR2 from the germline V gene are SEHNR and FQNEAQ (reference sequence). The CDR3 has 14 residues. The CDR3 nucleotides are TGTGCCAGCAGCCCACAGGGAACTAATGAAAAACTGTTTTTT. Encoded protein: CASSPQGTNEKLFF.

This clone was counted between two and nine times. The gene calls are TRBV21-1 and TRBJ1-1; the table's D call, TRBD1, has no DNA check behind it. TRBV21-1 is a recognized pseudogene. The CDR3 sequence is 17 residues long. The CDR3 DNA sequence: TGTGCCAGCAGCAAAGGGGCGGCAGGGGTAATGAACACTGAAGCTTTCTTT. It codes for CASSKGAAGVMNTEAFF.

As concerns this clone: Other DNA sequences in the sample encode the same CDR3. The gene calls are TRBV28 and TRBJ1-4; 9 bases match TRBD1. Per the germline V gene, CDR1 is MDHEN and CDR2 is SYDVKM. CDR3 length equals 15 residues. V lost 6 bases to trimming and J lost 1 base; unmatched junction nucleotides: 3. The CDR3, as DNA: TGTGCCAGCAGCCGGACAGGGGTAACTAATGAAAAACTGTTTTTT. This translates into CASSRTGVTNEKLFF.

This clone was seen once. The chain employs TRBV5-1 and TRBJ1-2; tentative D call: TRBD1 (5 bases). Trimming took off 4 bases at V and 5 bases at J, with 12 bases between the two ends. Germline V lookup: CDR1 SGHRS, CDR2 YFSETQ. The CDR3 has 13 amino acids. This CDR3 reads CASSVAGTYGYTF. The DNA for the CDR3 is TGCGCCAGCAGCGTCGCCGGGACTTATGGCTACACCTTC.

There are many counts of this clone. The chain couples TRBV28 to TRBJ2-4, with D maybe TRBD1 (6 bases). Deletions cut 7 bases from V and 6 bases from J, with 16 bases between. The CDR3 runs to 14 residues. Per the germline V gene, CDR1 is MDHEN and CDR2 is SYDVKM. The CDR3 DNA sequence: TGTGCCAGCACCCCTTGGGGCAGGGGAAACATTCAGTACTTC. As protein: CASTPWGRGNIQYF.

The chain joins TRBV14 to TRBJ2-3; D not resolved. The V end lost 0 bases, the J end lost 1 base, and 8 bases lay between the germline ends. CDR3 length: 15 residues. In germline, CDR1 is SGHDN, CDR2 FVKESK. The CDR3 region is CASSQDRDRTDTQYF. The CDR3, as DNA: TGTGCCAGCAGCCAAGATAGAGACCGCACAGATACGCAGTATTTT.

This clone was recorded at least ten times. V usage is TRBV19 and J usage is TRBJ1-3, with D maybe TRBD1 (5 bases). CDR1 is LNHDA and CDR2 is SQIVND in the germline V gene (reference sequence). V lost 11 bases, J lost 8 bases, and 13 bases lay in between. The CDR3 contains 11 residues. The CDR3 here is CAGGNRDTIYF. The CDR3 DNA is TGTGCCGGGGGAAATCGGGACACCATATATTTT. The complete variable domain, with remaining parts taken from reference TRBV19 and TRBJ1-3, reads DGGITQSPKYLFRKEGQNVTLSCEQNLNHDAMYWYRQDPGQGLRLIYYSQIVNDFQKGDIAEGYSVSREKKESFPLTVTSAQKNPTAFYLCAGGNRDTIYFGEGSWLTVV.